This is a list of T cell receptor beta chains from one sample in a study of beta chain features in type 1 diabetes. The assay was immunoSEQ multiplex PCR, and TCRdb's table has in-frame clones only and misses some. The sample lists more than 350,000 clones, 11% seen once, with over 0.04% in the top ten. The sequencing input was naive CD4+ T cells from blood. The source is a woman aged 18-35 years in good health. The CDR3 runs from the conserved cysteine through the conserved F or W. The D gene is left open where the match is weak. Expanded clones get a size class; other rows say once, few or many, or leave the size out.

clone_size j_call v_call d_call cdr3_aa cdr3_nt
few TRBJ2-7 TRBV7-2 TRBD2 CASSSEAGGSYEQYF TGTGCCAGCAGCTCCGAAGCGGGAGGATCCTACGAGCAGTACTTC
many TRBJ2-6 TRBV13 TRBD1 CASAGQGKGANVLTF TGTGCCAGCGCGGGACAGGGAAAAGGGGCCAACGTCCTGACTTTC
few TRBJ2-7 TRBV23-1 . CASSRLRGNSYEQYF TGCGCCAGCAGTCGCCTCAGGGGAAATTCCTACGAGCAGTACTTC
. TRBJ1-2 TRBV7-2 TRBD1 CASSFRGGGHGYTF TGTGCCAGCAGCTTCCGGGGAGGGGGCCATGGCTACACCTTC
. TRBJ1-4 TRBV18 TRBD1 CASSPGTGSEKLFF TGTGCCAGCTCACCCGGGACAGGAAGTGAAAAACTGTTTTTT
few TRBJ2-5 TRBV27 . CASSAGLGTRDGETQYF TGTGCCAGCAGCGCGGGACTCGGGACCAGGGATGGGGAGACCCAGTACTTC
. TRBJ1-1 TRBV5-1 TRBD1 CASSFGGGSEAFF TGCGCCAGCAGCTTTGGAGGGGGCTCTGAAGCTTTCTTT
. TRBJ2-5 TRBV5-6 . CASSLAFRETQYF TGTGCCAGCAGCTTGGCATTTAGGGAGACCCAGTACTTC
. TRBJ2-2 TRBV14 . CASSQIKEGPIF TGTGCCAGCAGCCAAATAAAGGAGGGACCGATTTTT
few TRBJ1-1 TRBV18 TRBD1 CASSPHRGWDTEAFF TGTGCCAGCTCACCTCACAGGGGGTGGGACACTGAAGCTTTCTTT
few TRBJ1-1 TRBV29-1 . CSGRYWNTEAFF TGCAGCGGACGCTACTGGAACACTGAAGCTTTCTTT
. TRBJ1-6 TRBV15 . CATSREGSNSPLHF TGTGCCACCAGCAGGGAAGGGTCCAATTCACCCCTCCACTTT
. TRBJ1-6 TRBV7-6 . CASSLGALGNSPLHF TGTGCCAGCAGCTTAGGGGCCTTGGGGAATTCACCCCTCCACTTT
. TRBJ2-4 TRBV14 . CASSHPWGAGNIQYF TGTGCCAGCAGCCACCCATGGGGGGCCGGAAACATTCAGTACTTC
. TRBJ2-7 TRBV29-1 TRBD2 CSVGLAGGIYEQYF TGCAGCGTGGGACTAGCGGGAGGTATATACGAGCAGTACTTC
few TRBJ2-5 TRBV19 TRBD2 CASSMRLAGLETQYF TGTGCCAGTAGTATGCGGCTAGCGGGACTTGAGACCCAGTACTTC
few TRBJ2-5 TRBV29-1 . CSVDIVRKTQYF TGCAGCGTTGATATTGTTCGGAAGACCCAGTACTTC
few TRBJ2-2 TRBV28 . CASSPRNTGELFF TGTGCCAGCAGCCCCAGGAACACCGGGGAGCTGTTTTTT
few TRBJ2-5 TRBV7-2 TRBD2 CASSRQRGVQETQYF TGTGCCAGCAGCCGACAACGGGGGGTACAAGAGACCCAGTACTTC
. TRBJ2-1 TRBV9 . CASSNPTRSNEQFF TGTGCCAGCAGCAACCCGACCCGCTCCAATGAGCAGTTCTTC
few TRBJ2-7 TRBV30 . CAWARLSSYEQYF TGTGCCTGGGCGAGATTGAGCTCCTACGAGCAGTACTTC
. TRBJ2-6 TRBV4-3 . CASSQGGEPGANVLTF TGCGCCAGCAGCCAAGGGGGGGAGCCTGGGGCCAACGTCCTGACTTTC
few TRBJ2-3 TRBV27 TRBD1 CASRRGGPDTQYF TGTGCCAGCAGGCGAGGGGGCCCAGATACGCAGTATTTT
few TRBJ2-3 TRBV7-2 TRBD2 CASRGAGDVADTQYF TGTGCCAGCAGGGGAGCGGGAGACGTTGCAGATACGCAGTATTTT
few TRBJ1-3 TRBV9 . CASSAQTGISGNTIYF TGTGCCAGCAGCGCCCAGACAGGAATCTCTGGAAACACCATATATTTT
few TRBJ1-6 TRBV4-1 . CASSQGRGQNNSPLHF TGCGCCAGCAGCCAGGGCCGTGGACAGAATAATTCACCCCTCCACTTT
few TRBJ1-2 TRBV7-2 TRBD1 CASSRQGSYGYTF TGTGCCAGCAGTCGACAGGGTAGCTATGGCTACACCTTC
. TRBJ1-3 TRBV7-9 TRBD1 CASSQRDSLYF TGTGCCAGCAGCCAAAGGGACAGCTTATATTTT
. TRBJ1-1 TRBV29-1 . CSVYLVNTEAFF TGCAGCGTATACTTGGTGAACACTGAAGCTTTCTTT
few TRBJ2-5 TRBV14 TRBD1 CASSGQVLETQYF TGTGCCAGCAGCGGACAGGTTTTGGAGACCCAGTACTTC
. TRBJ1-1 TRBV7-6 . CASSLWEVNTEAFF TGTGCCAGCAGCTTATGGGAAGTGAACACTGAAGCTTTCTTT
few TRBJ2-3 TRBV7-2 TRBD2 CASSYKRGDTQYF TGTGCCAGCAGCTACAAGCGGGGAGATACGCAGTATTTT
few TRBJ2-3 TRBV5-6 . CASSLLGGTDTQYF TGTGCCAGCAGCTTGTTAGGGGGTACAGATACGCAGTATTTT
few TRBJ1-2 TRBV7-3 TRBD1 CASSPRTGGGYGYTF TGTGCCAGCAGCCCGCGGACAGGGGGAGGGTATGGCTACACCTTC
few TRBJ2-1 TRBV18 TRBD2 CASSPTSGRRNEQFF TGTGCCAGCTCACCGACTAGCGGGAGACGCAATGAGCAGTTCTTC
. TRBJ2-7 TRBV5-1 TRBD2 CASTRTSGHYEQYF TGCGCCAGCACCAGGACTAGCGGACACTACGAGCAGTACTTC
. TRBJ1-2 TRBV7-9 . CASSPIPGMGGYTF TGTGCCAGCAGCCCTATTCCGGGTATGGGTGGCTACACCTTC
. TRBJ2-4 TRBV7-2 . CASSLELISAGFIQYF TGTGCCAGCAGCTTAGAGCTGATTAGCGCAGGATTCATTCAGTACTTC
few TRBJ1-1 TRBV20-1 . CSARGGTAFF TGCAGTGCTAGAGGTGGGACAGCTTTCTTT
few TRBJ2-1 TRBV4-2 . CASSQDAILVHEQFF TGTGCCAGCAGCCAAGATGCCATCCTAGTGCATGAGCAGTTCTTC
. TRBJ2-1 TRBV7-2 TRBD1 CASSKDRGRIYEQFF TGTGCCAGCAGCAAGGACAGGGGGCGCATCTATGAGCAGTTCTTC
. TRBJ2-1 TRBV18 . CASSPSSYNEQFF TGTGCCAGCTCACCGAGCTCCTACAATGAGCAGTTCTTC
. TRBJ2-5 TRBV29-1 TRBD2 CSVRQPGGGTQYF TGCAGCGTAAGACAGCCCGGGGGGGGGACCCAGTACTTC
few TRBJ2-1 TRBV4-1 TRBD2 CASSQSKRGKTYNEQFF TGCGCCAGCAGCCAATCAAAGCGGGGGAAAACCTACAATGAGCAGTTCTTC
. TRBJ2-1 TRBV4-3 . CASSQESGKGHEQFF TGCGCCAGCAGCCAAGAGTCAGGGAAGGGGCATGAGCAGTTCTTC
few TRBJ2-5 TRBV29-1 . CSVDGRFETQYF TGCAGCGTTGACGGCCGGTTTGAGACCCAGTACTTC
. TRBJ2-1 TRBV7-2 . CASSLVGVSYNEQFF TGTGCCAGCAGCTTAGTGGGGGTCTCCTACAATGAGCAGTTCTTC
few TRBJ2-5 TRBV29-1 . CSVLRGRGVETQYF TGCAGCGTTCTTCGGGGCAGGGGCGTGGAGACCCAGTACTTC
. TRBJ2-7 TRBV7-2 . CASSPLLYEQYF TGTGCCAGCAGCCCACTTCTCTACGAGCAGTACTTC
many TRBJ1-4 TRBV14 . CASSQGGKLFF TGTGCCAGCAGCCAAGGTGGAAAACTGTTTTTT
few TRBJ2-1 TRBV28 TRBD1 CASRERTGPNNEQFF TGTGCCAGCAGGGAAAGGACAGGTCCCAACAATGAGCAGTTCTTC
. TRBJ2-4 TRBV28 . CASSPGLQRIQYF TGTGCCAGCAGTCCTGGACTACAACGCATTCAGTACTTC
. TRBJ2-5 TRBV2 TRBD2 CASSESRGVQETQYF TGTGCCAGCAGTGAATCGCGGGGGGTCCAAGAGACCCAGTACTTC
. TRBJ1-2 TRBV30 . CAWESGRSGYTF TGTGCCTGGGAGTCCGGTAGATCTGGCTACACCTTC